A selection of T cell receptor beta chains follows, all from one sample in a study of identical twins. Via MiXCR, TCRdb re-called the 5' RACE reads, giving one row per CDR3 protein. The sample lists about 520,000 distinct CDR3 sequences, approximately 22% occurring once. The same sample was also used in a study of T cells expressing NK-cell markers.

The sequenced material came from CD4+ T cells sorted from blood. Source of these receptors: a woman in her late teens or twenties in good health. CDR3s include the opening cysteine and the closing phenylalanine or tryptophan. Each record gives: CDR3 DNA, CDR3 protein, D gene, clone size, J gene, V gene. D genes are given only for firm matches. Some rows mark clone size as missing; the rest say once, few, many or name a class of expanded clone.

cdr3_nt: TGCAGTGCTCCAGGACTAGCATTAGGATACAATGAGCAGTTCTTC
cdr3_aa: CSAPGLALGYNEQFF
d_call: TRBD2
clone_size: few
j_call: TRBJ2-1
v_call: TRBV20-1

cdr3_nt: TGTGCCAGCAGGCAGGGAAGCTCCTATAATTCACCCCTCCACTTT
cdr3_aa: CASRQGSSYNSPLHF
d_call: NA
clone_size: NA
j_call: TRBJ1-6
v_call: TRBV2

cdr3_nt: TGTGCCGCTGGACAGGGTGGCAAGCAGTACTTC
cdr3_aa: CAAGQGGKQYF
d_call: TRBD1
clone_size: NA
j_call: TRBJ2-7
v_call: TRBV7-2

cdr3_nt: TGTGCCAGCAGGGACCCGGTGAACGAGCAGTACTTC
cdr3_aa: CASRDPVNEQYF
d_call: NA
clone_size: few
j_call: TRBJ2-7
v_call: TRBV6-1

cdr3_nt: TGTGCCATCAGTGAGAGGGAGGCGGGAGAGGCAGATACGCAGTATTTT
cdr3_aa: CAISEREAGEADTQYF
d_call: TRBD2
clone_size: NA
j_call: TRBJ2-3
v_call: TRBV10-3

cdr3_nt: TGTGCCATCAGAGGACAGCCTTCTGAAGCTTTCTTT
cdr3_aa: CAIRGQPSEAFF
d_call: NA
clone_size: NA
j_call: TRBJ1-1
v_call: TRBV10-3

cdr3_nt: TGTGCCAGCAGTACACTACTAGCGGGAGTTTCCTACGAGCAGTACTTC
cdr3_aa: CASSTLLAGVSYEQYF
d_call: TRBD2
clone_size: few
j_call: TRBJ2-7
v_call: TRBV6-1

cdr3_nt: TGTGCCAGTAGTATCGGGACCTTTCGAAGGGAAAAACTGTTTTTT
cdr3_aa: CASSIGTFRREKLFF
d_call: NA
clone_size: NA
j_call: TRBJ1-4
v_call: TRBV19

cdr3_nt: TGTGCCATCAGTGAGTCGTACCAGGGGCTGGAGCAGTACTTC
cdr3_aa: CAISESYQGLEQYF
d_call: NA
clone_size: NA
j_call: TRBJ2-7
v_call: TRBV10-3

cdr3_nt: TGCGCCAGCAGGTTCCGGGGAAGGGAAGATACGCAGTATTTT
cdr3_aa: CASRFRGREDTQYF
d_call: NA
clone_size: NA
j_call: TRBJ2-3
v_call: TRBV5-1

cdr3_nt: TGCGCCAGCAGCCAAGCAAGTAGCGGGAGGTCCGGGGAGCTGTTTTTT
cdr3_aa: CASSQASSGRSGELFF
d_call: TRBD2
clone_size: NA
j_call: TRBJ2-2
v_call: TRBV4-3

cdr3_nt: TGCGCCAGCAGCGTTGACAGCAGCTCCTACAATGAGCAGTTCTTC
cdr3_aa: CASSVDSSSYNEQFF
d_call: NA
clone_size: once
j_call: TRBJ2-1
v_call: TRBV5-1

cdr3_nt: TGTGCCAGCAGTGAATACCCACAGGAGCAGTACTTC
cdr3_aa: CASSEYPQEQYF
d_call: NA
clone_size: NA
j_call: TRBJ2-7
v_call: TRBV25-1

cdr3_nt: TGCGCCAGCTCTAGCGGGGTATACAATGAGCAGTTCTTC
cdr3_aa: CASSSGVYNEQFF
d_call: TRBD2
clone_size: few
j_call: TRBJ2-1
v_call: TRBV5-1

cdr3_nt: TGCGCCAGCAGCTCGGGACACGGGGAGACCCAGTACTTC
cdr3_aa: CASSSGHGETQYF
d_call: NA
clone_size: NA
j_call: TRBJ2-5
v_call: TRBV5-1

cdr3_nt: TGTGCCAGCAGTGAATCCCAAGGGACGCAGCCCCAGCATTTT
cdr3_aa: CASSESQGTQPQHF
d_call: NA
clone_size: NA
j_call: TRBJ1-5
v_call: TRBV25-1

cdr3_nt: TGTGCCAGCAGGCTGAACTTTCCCAATGAGCAGTTCTTC
cdr3_aa: CASRLNFPNEQFF
d_call: NA
clone_size: once
j_call: TRBJ2-1
v_call: TRBV6-1

cdr3_nt: TGTGCCAGCAGCTTAGTGGGTGGACAGGGAGTAAAACTGTTTTTT
cdr3_aa: CASSLVGGQGVKLFF
d_call: TRBD1
clone_size: NA
j_call: TRBJ1-4
v_call: TRBV7-8

cdr3_nt: TGCGCCAGCAGCCAAGGGCCCCGAACAGGGTCGTACGAGCAGTACTTC
cdr3_aa: CASSQGPRTGSYEQYF
d_call: NA
clone_size: NA
j_call: TRBJ2-7
v_call: TRBV4-3

cdr3_nt: TGTGCCAGCAGTAAAGACTACCAGGGGTACAATGAGCAGTTCTTC
cdr3_aa: CASSKDYQGYNEQFF
d_call: NA
clone_size: NA
j_call: TRBJ2-1
v_call: TRBV7-3

cdr3_nt: TGCAGTGTATCGACTAGCGGGTTAGGATACAATGAGCAGTTCTTC
cdr3_aa: CSVSTSGLGYNEQFF
d_call: TRBD2
clone_size: many
j_call: TRBJ2-1
v_call: TRBV20-1

cdr3_nt: TGCAGTGCACCCTGGGGGGTAGGCATTCAGTACTTC
cdr3_aa: CSAPWGVGIQYF
d_call: NA
clone_size: NA
j_call: TRBJ2-4
v_call: TRBV20-1

cdr3_nt: TGTGCCAGCAGACGGACGTACAATCAGCCCCAGCATTTT
cdr3_aa: CASRRTYNQPQHF
d_call: NA
clone_size: few
j_call: TRBJ1-5
v_call: TRBV6-1

cdr3_nt: TGTGCCAGCAGTTACTCCGGGACTAGCGGGACCAACAATGAGCAGTTCTTC
cdr3_aa: CASSYSGTSGTNNEQFF
d_call: TRBD2
clone_size: NA
j_call: TRBJ2-1
v_call: TRBV6-5

cdr3_nt: TGCAGTGCTAGGGAGATTAGCAATCAGCCCCAGCATTTT
cdr3_aa: CSAREISNQPQHF
d_call: NA
clone_size: NA
j_call: TRBJ1-5
v_call: TRBV20-1

cdr3_nt: TGTGCCACAGGCGGGGGCTTGGGCACCTACAATGAGCAGTTCTTC
cdr3_aa: CATGGGLGTYNEQFF
d_call: NA
clone_size: few
j_call: TRBJ2-1
v_call: TRBV24-1

cdr3_nt: TGCAGTGCCGCCGGAGTGAGGGGTGGCTACACCTTC
cdr3_aa: CSAAGVRGGYTF
d_call: NA
clone_size: NA
j_call: TRBJ1-2
v_call: TRBV20-1

cdr3_nt: TGCGCCAGCAGCTTGGTCGGGCAGGGCTACGAGCAGTACTTC
cdr3_aa: CASSLVGQGYEQYF
d_call: NA
clone_size: few
j_call: TRBJ2-7
v_call: TRBV5-1

cdr3_nt: TGCAGTGCTAGAGACGCCGGGACCCGGGGTGAAGCTTTCTTT
cdr3_aa: CSARDAGTRGEAFF
d_call: NA
clone_size: NA
j_call: TRBJ1-1
v_call: TRBV20-1

cdr3_nt: TGCAGTGCCAGAAAAGGGCCCTTGAACACTGAAGCTTTCTTT
cdr3_aa: CSARKGPLNTEAFF
d_call: NA
clone_size: NA
j_call: TRBJ1-1
v_call: TRBV20-1

cdr3_nt: TGTGCCAGCAGCGAGACAGGGGCCTATGGCTACACCTTC
cdr3_aa: CASSETGAYGYTF
d_call: TRBD1
clone_size: few
j_call: TRBJ1-2
v_call: TRBV7-9

cdr3_nt: TGTGCCTGGAGTACCCGGACTAGCGGCACAGATACGCAGTATTTT
cdr3_aa: CAWSTRTSGTDTQYF
d_call: TRBD2
clone_size: few
j_call: TRBJ2-3
v_call: TRBV30

cdr3_nt: TGTGCCAGCAGCCCGCGGGGGGCTGACGAGGGCTACACCTTC
cdr3_aa: CASSPRGADEGYTF
d_call: NA
clone_size: NA
j_call: TRBJ1-2
v_call: TRBV7-8

cdr3_nt: TGTGCCAGCAGCTTAGCGGGGGCCTCAAACATTCAGTACTTC
cdr3_aa: CASSLAGASNIQYF
d_call: NA
clone_size: NA
j_call: TRBJ2-4
v_call: TRBV7-2

cdr3_nt: TGTGCCAGCAGTTTTAGGATCTCCGGGCAGTTCTTC
cdr3_aa: CASSFRISGQFF
d_call: NA
clone_size: NA
j_call: TRBJ2-1
v_call: TRBV6-2/TRBV6-3

cdr3_nt: TGCGCCAGCGCACTAGCCTCCTACAATGAGCAGTTCTTC
cdr3_aa: CASALASYNEQFF
d_call: NA
clone_size: few
j_call: TRBJ2-1
v_call: TRBV5-1

cdr3_nt: TGCAGTGCTAGTCCATCGGGAGTTCCCGAGCAGTACTTC
cdr3_aa: CSASPSGVPEQYF
d_call: NA
clone_size: many
j_call: TRBJ2-7
v_call: TRBV20-1

cdr3_nt: TGTGCCAGCAGCTACAGGGCAAGAGATCAGACGCAGTATTTT
cdr3_aa: CASSYRARDQTQYF
d_call: NA
clone_size: NA
j_call: TRBJ2-3
v_call: TRBV7-2

cdr3_nt: TGTGCCACCAGCAGAGATCCAAGTGGCGAGACCCAGTACTTC
cdr3_aa: CATSRDPSGETQYF
d_call: NA
clone_size: many
j_call: TRBJ2-5
v_call: TRBV15

cdr3_nt: TGTACCAGCAGCCTCGGACAGACCTACGAGCAGTACTTC
cdr3_aa: CTSSLGQTYEQYF
d_call: NA
clone_size: NA
j_call: TRBJ2-7
v_call: TRBV7-2

cdr3_nt: TGCAGTGCGGGTCGGGGGGTTGACATTCAGTACTTC
cdr3_aa: CSAGRGVDIQYF
d_call: TRBD2
clone_size: NA
j_call: TRBJ2-4
v_call: TRBV20-1

cdr3_nt: TGCGCCAGCAGCTGGGCCGCCCTCCCGAGAGAGCAGTTCTTC
cdr3_aa: CASSWAALPREQFF
d_call: NA
clone_size: few
j_call: TRBJ2-1
v_call: TRBV5-1

cdr3_nt: TGTGCCACCAGCAGAGGAGACCGTATGAACACTGAAGCTTTCTTT
cdr3_aa: CATSRGDRMNTEAFF
d_call: NA
clone_size: NA
j_call: TRBJ1-1
v_call: TRBV15

cdr3_nt: TGTGCCATCAGTGAGGGGGGGGAACAAGAGACCCAGTACTTC
cdr3_aa: CAISEGGEQETQYF
d_call: TRBD2
clone_size: NA
j_call: TRBJ2-5
v_call: TRBV10-3

cdr3_nt: TGTGCCAGCAGTGATGGGGGGAGTTTAACTAATGAAAAACTGTTTTTT
cdr3_aa: CASSDGGSLTNEKLFF
d_call: NA
clone_size: NA
j_call: TRBJ1-4
v_call: TRBV25-1

cdr3_nt: TGTGCCAGCAGCTGGGGTGTGAGCCCAAGCACAGATACGCAGTATTTT
cdr3_aa: CASSWGVSPSTDTQYF
d_call: NA
clone_size: NA
j_call: TRBJ2-3
v_call: TRBV5-4

cdr3_nt: TGCAGTGCTAGAGTCGGGGCAAGTAATGAAAAACTGTTTTTT
cdr3_aa: CSARVGASNEKLFF
d_call: NA
clone_size: few
j_call: TRBJ1-4
v_call: TRBV20-1

cdr3_nt: TGTGCCAGCAGCGTTCTAGCGATTGCGAGCTCCTACAATGAGCAGTTCTTC
cdr3_aa: CASSVLAIASSYNEQFF
d_call: NA
clone_size: once
j_call: TRBJ2-1
v_call: TRBV9

cdr3_nt: TGTGCCAGCAGTTACTCTGGTGGGGCCTGGGAGCAGTACTTC
cdr3_aa: CASSYSGGAWEQYF
d_call: NA
clone_size: NA
j_call: TRBJ2-7
v_call: TRBV6-5

cdr3_nt: TGTGCCAGCAGCTTAGTGGGGGGGAACGGGGAGCTGTTTTTT
cdr3_aa: CASSLVGGNGELFF
d_call: TRBD2
clone_size: many
j_call: TRBJ2-2
v_call: TRBV7-2

cdr3_nt: TGCGCCAGCAGCTTCGAGACAGGGAGCACTGAAGCTTTCTTT
cdr3_aa: CASSFETGSTEAFF
d_call: TRBD1
clone_size: few
j_call: TRBJ1-1
v_call: TRBV5-1